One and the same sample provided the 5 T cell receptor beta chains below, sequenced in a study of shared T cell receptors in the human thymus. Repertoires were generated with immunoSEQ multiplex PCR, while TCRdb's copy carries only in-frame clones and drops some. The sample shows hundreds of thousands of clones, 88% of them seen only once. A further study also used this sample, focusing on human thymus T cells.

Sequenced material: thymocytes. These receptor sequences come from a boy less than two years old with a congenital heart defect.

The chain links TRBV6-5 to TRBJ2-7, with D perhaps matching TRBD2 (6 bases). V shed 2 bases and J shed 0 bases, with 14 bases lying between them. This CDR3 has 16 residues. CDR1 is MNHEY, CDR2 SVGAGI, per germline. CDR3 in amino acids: CASSYDWGDHSYEQYF. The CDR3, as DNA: TGTGCCAGCAGTTACGATTGGGGGGACCACTCCTACGAGCAGTACTTC.

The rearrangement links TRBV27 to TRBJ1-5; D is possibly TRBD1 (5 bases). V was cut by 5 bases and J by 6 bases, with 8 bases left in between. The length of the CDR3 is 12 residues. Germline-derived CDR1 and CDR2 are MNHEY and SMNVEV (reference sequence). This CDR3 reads CASSRTGQPQHF. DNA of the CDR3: TGTGCCAGCAGTCGCACAGGTCAGCCCCAGCATTTT.

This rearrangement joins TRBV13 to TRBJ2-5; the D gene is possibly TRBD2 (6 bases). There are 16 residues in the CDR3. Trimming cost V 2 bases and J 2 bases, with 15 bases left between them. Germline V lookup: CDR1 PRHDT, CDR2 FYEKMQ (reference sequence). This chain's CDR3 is CASSLSRDSKQETQYF. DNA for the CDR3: TGTGCCAGCAGCTTAAGCCGGGACTCAAAGCAAGAGACCCAGTACTTC.

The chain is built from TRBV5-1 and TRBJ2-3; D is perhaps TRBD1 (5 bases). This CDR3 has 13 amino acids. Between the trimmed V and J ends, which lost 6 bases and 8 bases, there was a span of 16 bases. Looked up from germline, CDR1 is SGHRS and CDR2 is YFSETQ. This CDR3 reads CASTQGPMATQYF. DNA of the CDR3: TGCGCCAGCACGCAGGGCCCTATGGCTACGCAGTATTTT.

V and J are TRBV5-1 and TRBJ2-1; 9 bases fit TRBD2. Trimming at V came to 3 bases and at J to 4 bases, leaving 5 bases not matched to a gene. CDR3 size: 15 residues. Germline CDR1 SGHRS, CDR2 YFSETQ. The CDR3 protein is CASSWSTSGYNEQFF. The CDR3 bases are TGCGCCAGCAGCTGGTCCACTAGCGGGTACAATGAGCAGTTCTTC.